Shown below are 16 T cell receptor beta chains from a single sample sequenced in a study of blood T cell repertoires in COVID-19. The method was immunoSEQ multiplex PCR; TCRdb's version includes in-frame clones alone and lacks a portion of them. Of 150,000 to 200,000 clones in the sample, around 80% were seen once. Sequenced sample: PBMCs or T cells enriched from blood (not recorded which). These receptors were obtained from a man aged 50-59 years who had recovered from COVID-19.

The chain is built from TRBV19 and TRBJ2-7, with TRBD1 identical over 9 bases. CDR3 length equals 15 residues. The junction had 13 bases not matched to a gene; V was cut back by 7 bases and J by 6 bases. Germline CDR1 reads LNHDA; CDR2 reads SQIVND (reference sequence). The CDR3 loop reads CASTPRTGEFAEQYF. The DNA for the CDR3 is TGTGCCAGTACCCCCAGGACAGGGGAATTCGCCGAGCAGTACTTC.

The chain combines TRBV30 with TRBJ1-2; D might be TRBD1 (5 bases). Germline-derived CDR1 and CDR2 are GTSNPN and SVGIG (reference sequence). Trimming left V 6 bases short and J 4 bases short, with 12 bases between. The CDR3 consists of 12 residues. The DNA of the CDR3 is TGTGCCTGTCGTCAGGGAACCTATGGCTACACCTTC. Amino acids: CACRQGTYGYTF.

The J gene is TRBJ2-7, the V gene TRBV7-2; D is possibly TRBD1 (6 bases). CDR1 and CDR2 from the germline V gene are SGHTA and FQGNSA. CDR3 length equals 13 residues. V was cut by 3 bases and J by 6 bases, with 12 bases left in between. CDR3 sequence reads: CASSFIQGSEQYF. DNA of the CDR3: TGTGCCAGCAGCTTTATACAGGGTTCCGAGCAGTACTTC. Complete variable domain (other parts from reference TRBV7-2 and TRBJ2-7): GAGVSQSPSNKVTEKGKDVELRCDPISGHTALYWYRQSLGQGLEFLIYFQGNSAPDKSGLPSDRFSAERTGGSVSTLTIQRTQQEDSAVYLCASSFIQGSEQYFGPGTRLTVT.

V gene TRBV5-4 combines with J gene TRBJ1-5; no clear D gene. Trimming took off 0 bases at V and 6 bases at J, with 13 bases between the two ends. This CDR3 contains 15 residues. CDR1 is SGHNT, CDR2 YYREEE, per germline (reference sequence). CDR3 region: CASSLAGEVGQPQHF. CDR3 coding DNA: TGTGCCAGCAGCTTGGCCGGGGAGGTCGGTCAGCCCCAGCATTTT.

This sequence joins TRBV5-6 and TRBJ2-5; no clear D gene. This CDR3 is 14 amino acids long. The ends were cut back, 0 bases at V and 6 bases at J, with 12 bases in the middle. The germline V gene encodes CDR1 SGHDT and CDR2 YYEEEE. DNA of the CDR3: TGTGCCAGCAGCTTGGCGGCTAGTTTGAAGACCCAGTACTTC. Amino acid sequence: CASSLAASLKTQYF. Variable domain in full (rest from reference TRBV5-6 and TRBJ2-5): DAGVTQSPTHLIKTRGQQVTLRCSPKSGHDTVSWYQQALGQGPQFIFQYYEEEERQRGNFPDRFSGHQFPNYSSELNVNALLLGDSALYLCASSLAASLKTQYFGPGTRLLVL.

The J gene is TRBJ2-1, the V gene TRBV23-1; TRBD1 matches at 8 bases. TRBV23-1 is recorded as an ORF, its role being uncertain. The CDR3 runs 15 residues. The junction had 9 bases not matched to a gene; V was cut back by 4 bases and J by 7 bases. CDR3 residues: CASSPGQVVLNEQFF. CDR3 coding DNA: TGCGCCAGCAGTCCGGGACAGGTGGTTTTAAATGAGCAGTTCTTC.

The chain couples TRBV3-1 (or the pseudogene TRBV3-2) to TRBJ1-5, with D tentatively TRBD1 (5 bases). The V end lost 1 base, the J end lost 0 bases, and 10 bases lay between the germline ends. The length of the CDR3 is 16 residues. Germline V gene lookup returns CDR1 LGHDT and CDR2 YNNKEL (reference sequence). CDR3 amino acids: CASSQGGGYSNQPQHF. The CDR3 nucleotides read TGTGCCAGCAGCCAAGGGGGGGGTTATAGCAATCAGCCCCAGCATTTT.

This chain connects TRBV12-1 to TRBJ1-4; TRBD1 is taken as the D call from the table, unchecked against the DNA. TRBV12-1 is deemed a pseudogene. The CDR3 is 18 amino acids. CDR3 loop: CASRFRDRGFWSNEKLFF. The CDR3 DNA sequence: TGTGCCAGCAGATTCCGGGACAGGGGGTTTTGGTCTAATGAAAAACTGTTTTTT.

The chain employs TRBV3-1 (or the pseudogene TRBV3-2) and TRBJ2-2; 7 bases align to TRBD1. V was clipped by 5 bases and J by 6 bases; unmatched bases: 9. The CDR3 length is 15 residues. Germline assignment: CDR1 LGHDT and CDR2 YNNKEL (reference sequence). The CDR3 nucleotides read TGTGCCAGCAGCTATGGGACAGCGAATGCCGGGGAGCTGTTTTTT. Translation gives CASSYGTANAGELFF.

The J gene is TRBJ1-1, the V gene TRBV11-2, with a weak D call TRBD1 (5 bases). Germline CDR1 reads SGHAT; CDR2 reads FQNNGV. The CDR3 has 14 residues. V lost 1 base and J 9 bases, leaving 15 bases between the germline ends. CDR3 sequence (DNA): TGTGCCAGCAGCTTAGTAGGGGCCCGTGATAAAGCTTTCTTT. Protein sequence: CASSLVGARDKAFF.

The V gene is TRBV6-1, the J gene TRBJ2-5; 8 bases match TRBD2. J gave up 6 bases and V 3 bases, and 9 bases lay outside the gene matches. The CDR3 has 15 residues. Per germline, CDR1 MNHNS and CDR2 SASEGT. The CDR3 here is CASSDPGGAQKTQYF. CDR3 coding DNA: TGTGCCAGCAGTGATCCCGGGGGGGCTCAAAAGACCCAGTACTTC.

This chain uses TRBV5-1 with TRBJ1-6; tentatively, D is TRBD1 (6 bases). The CDR3 runs 15 residues. CDR1 and CDR2 (germline): SGHRS, YFSETQ. The ends were cut back, 4 bases at V and 5 bases at J, with 13 bases in the middle. The CDR3 is CASSTGTPNNSPLHF. For the CDR3, the DNA is TGCGCCAGCAGCACCGGGACACCAAATAATTCACCCCTCCACTTT.

The CDR3 here is CASSQDWRNQPQHF. As DNA, the CDR3 is TGTGCCAGCAGCCAAGATTGGCGGAATCAGCCCCAGCATTTT. The chain combines TRBV3-1 (or the pseudogene TRBV3-2) with TRBJ1-5; unclear D gene. Germline-derived CDR1 and CDR2 are LGHDT and YNNKEL (reference sequence). V lost 0 bases to trimming and J lost 4 bases, with 7 bases between them. There are 14 residues in the CDR3.

The V and J genes are TRBV4-2 and TRBJ1-2; 9 positions match TRBD1. Germline CDR1 LGHNA, CDR2 YNFKEQ. J lost 4 bases, V lost 4 bases, and 13 bases had no gene match. The CDR3 has 17 amino acids. The CDR3 here is CASSLGQGMVGSYGYTF. The CDR3 DNA reads TGTGCCAGCAGCCTGGGACAGGGAATGGTAGGGTCCTATGGCTACACCTTC.

The chain has TRBV24-1 and TRBJ2-5; 8 bases fit TRBD2. Germline CDR1 reads KGHDR; CDR2 reads SFDVKD. V dropped 5 bases and J dropped 7; count of bases not matched to a gene: 17. CDR3 length: 17 amino acids. This CDR3 is CATSAPAGATHHATQYF. For the CDR3, the DNA is TGTGCCACCAGTGCCCCAGCGGGGGCCACACATCACGCGACCCAGTACTTC.

The chain couples TRBV7-2 to TRBJ1-2, with 8 bases matching TRBD1. Losses at the gene ends were 0 bases for V and 12 bases for J; bases not matched to a gene: 9. Germline V CDR1 and CDR2: SGHTA, FQGNSA. The CDR3 loop spans 14 amino acids. CDR3 nucleotide sequence: TGTGCCAGCAGCTTAGCTGGCAGGGGGCGCGGGGACACCTTC. Protein sequence: CASSLAGRGRGDTF.